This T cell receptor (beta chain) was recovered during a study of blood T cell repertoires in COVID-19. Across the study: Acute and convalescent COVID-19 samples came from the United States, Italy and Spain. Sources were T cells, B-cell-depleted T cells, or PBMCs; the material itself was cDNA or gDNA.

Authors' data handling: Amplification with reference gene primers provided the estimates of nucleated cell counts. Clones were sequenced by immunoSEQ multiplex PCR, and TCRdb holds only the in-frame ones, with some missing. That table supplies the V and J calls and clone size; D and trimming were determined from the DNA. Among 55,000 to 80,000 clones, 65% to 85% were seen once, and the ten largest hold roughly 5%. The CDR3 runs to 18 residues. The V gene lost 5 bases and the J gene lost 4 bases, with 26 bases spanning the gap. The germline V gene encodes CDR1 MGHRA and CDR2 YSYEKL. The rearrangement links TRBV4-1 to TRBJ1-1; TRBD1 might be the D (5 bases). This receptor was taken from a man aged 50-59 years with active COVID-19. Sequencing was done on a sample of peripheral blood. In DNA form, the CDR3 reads TGCGCCAGCAGCTCAAGATGGGCTCAGGGCAGACGAGGCACTGAAGCTTTCTTT. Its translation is CASSSRWAQGRRGTEAFF.